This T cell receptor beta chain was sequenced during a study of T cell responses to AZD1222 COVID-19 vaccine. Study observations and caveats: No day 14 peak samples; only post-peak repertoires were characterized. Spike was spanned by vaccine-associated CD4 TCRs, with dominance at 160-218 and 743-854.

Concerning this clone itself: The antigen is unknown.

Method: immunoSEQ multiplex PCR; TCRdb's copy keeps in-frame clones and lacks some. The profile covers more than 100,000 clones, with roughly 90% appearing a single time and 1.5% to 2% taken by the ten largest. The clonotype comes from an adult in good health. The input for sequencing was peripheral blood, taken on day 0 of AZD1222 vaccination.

Here the CDR3 reads CASSPRTESYEQYF. The CDR3 DNA reads TGTGCCAGCAGTCCCCGGACAGAATCCTACGAGCAGTACTTC. V is TRBV6-5 and J is TRBJ2-7; TRBD1 is a possible D gene (6 bases). V lost 5 bases, J lost 1 base, and 12 bases lay in between. In germline, CDR1 is MNHEY, CDR2 SVGAGI. The CDR3 totals 14 residues.